This entry features one T cell receptor (beta chain) sequence. As yet, its antigen is unknown. TCRdb itself ran the 5' RACE reads through MiXCR, one entry per CDR3 protein. The table records a few hundred thousand distinct CDR3 sequences, roughly 13% of them present only once. This sample was included in a study of identical twins. Regarding the study as a whole: The study reached conclusions through statistical analysis that was cross-sectional, not following the same donors. The presence of invariant MAIT and iNKT cells could partly confound analyses of zero-insertion sequences. Out-of-frame alpha sequences shared between twins exhibited an excess of low generation probability.

V dropped 4 bases and J dropped 9; count of bases not matched to a gene: 9. The CDR3 is 16 amino acids. Germline loops: CDR1 SQVTM, CDR2 ANQGSEA. These data also featured in a second study, about yellow fever vaccine responses in identical twins.

The sequencing sample was made of memory (CD45RO+) T cells sorted from blood. The rearrangement uses TRBV29-1 and TRBJ2-1; 16 bases line up with TRBD2. This clonotype originated in a woman aged 18-29 years in good health. The CDR3 spells CSVAPGLAGGAGEQFF. DNA for the CDR3: TGCAGCGTTGCACCGGGACTAGCGGGGGGGGCGGGTGAGCAGTTCTTC.